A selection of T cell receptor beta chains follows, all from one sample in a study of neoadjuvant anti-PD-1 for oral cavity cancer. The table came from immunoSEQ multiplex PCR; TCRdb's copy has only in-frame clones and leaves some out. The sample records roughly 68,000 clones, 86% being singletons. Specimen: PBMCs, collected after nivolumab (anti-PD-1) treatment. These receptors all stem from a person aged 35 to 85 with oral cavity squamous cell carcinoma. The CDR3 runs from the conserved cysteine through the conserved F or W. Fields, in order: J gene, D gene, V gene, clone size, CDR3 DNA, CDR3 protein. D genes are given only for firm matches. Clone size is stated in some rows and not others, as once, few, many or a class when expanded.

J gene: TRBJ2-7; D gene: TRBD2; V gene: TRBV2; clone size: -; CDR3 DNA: TGTGCCAGCAGTGAAGTATGGGTAGCGGGAGCCTACGAGCAGTACTTC; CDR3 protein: CASSEVWVAGAYEQYF
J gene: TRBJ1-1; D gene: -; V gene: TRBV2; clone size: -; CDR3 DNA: TGTGCCAGCAGGCTCCAGGAGACCATGAACACTGAAGCTTTCTTT; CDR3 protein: CASRLQETMNTEAFF
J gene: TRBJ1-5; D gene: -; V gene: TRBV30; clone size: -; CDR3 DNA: TGTGCCTGGAGTGTACGAGGGTTGGGGAATCAGCCCCAGCATTTT; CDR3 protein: CAWSVRGLGNQPQHF
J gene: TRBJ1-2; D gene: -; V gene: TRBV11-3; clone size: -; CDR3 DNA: TGTGCCAGCAGCTTAGAGTTGACAAAACTCTTTATAGGTGGCTACACCTTC; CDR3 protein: CASSLELTKLFIGGYTF
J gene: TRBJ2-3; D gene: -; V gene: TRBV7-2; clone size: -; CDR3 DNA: TGTGCCAGCAGCTTTTCGCGACACTCAGATACGCAGTATTTT; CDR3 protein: CASSFSRHSDTQYF
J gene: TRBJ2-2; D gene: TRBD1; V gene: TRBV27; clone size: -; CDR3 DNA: TGTGCCAGCAGTTTAATTGTGATAGGGGGCGTCACCGGGGAGCTGTTTTTT; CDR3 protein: CASSLIVIGGVTGELFF
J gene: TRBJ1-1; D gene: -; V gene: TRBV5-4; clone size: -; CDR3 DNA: TGTGCCAGCAGCCCGGAATTGAACACTGAAGCTTTCTTT; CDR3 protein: CASSPELNTEAFF
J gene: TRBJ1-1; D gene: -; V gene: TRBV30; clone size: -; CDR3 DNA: TGTGCCTGGAGTGTACTAGGTGGGGGGACTGAAGCTTTCTTT; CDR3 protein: CAWSVLGGGTEAFF
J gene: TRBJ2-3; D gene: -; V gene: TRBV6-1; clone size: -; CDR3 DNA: TGTGCCAGCAGTGGACAGGGGACTACTCGCACAGATACGCAGTATTTT; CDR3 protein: CASSGQGTTRTDTQYF
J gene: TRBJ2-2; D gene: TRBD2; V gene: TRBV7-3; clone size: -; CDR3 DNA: TGTGCCAGCAGCCCAGGGACTATCGGGGAGCTGTTTTTT; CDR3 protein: CASSPGTIGELFF
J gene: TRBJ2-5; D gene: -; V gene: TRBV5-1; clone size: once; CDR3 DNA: TGCGCCAGCAGCTTGGTGGGGGAGACCCAGTACTTC; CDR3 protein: CASSLVGETQYF
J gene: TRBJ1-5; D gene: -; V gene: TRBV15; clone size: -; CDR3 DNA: TGTGCCACCAGCAGAGATCCGGGGGGCAATCAGCCCCAGCATTTT; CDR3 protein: CATSRDPGGNQPQHF
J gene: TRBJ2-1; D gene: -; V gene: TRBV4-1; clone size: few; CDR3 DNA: TGCGCCAGCAGCCGAATCTATAGCTCCTACAATGAGCAGTTCTTC; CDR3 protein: CASSRIYSSYNEQFF
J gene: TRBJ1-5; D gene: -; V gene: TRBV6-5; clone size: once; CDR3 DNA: TGTGCCAGCAGTTACTTAGGGGCCGTCAATCAGCCCCAGCATTTT; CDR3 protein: CASSYLGAVNQPQHF
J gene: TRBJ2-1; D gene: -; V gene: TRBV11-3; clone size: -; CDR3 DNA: TGTGCCAGCAGCTCACAGAGACTGGCTAACAATGAGCAGTTCTTC; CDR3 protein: CASSSQRLANNEQFF
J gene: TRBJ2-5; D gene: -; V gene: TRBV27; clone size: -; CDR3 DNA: TGTGCCAGCAGTTCCTCGACTAGTCCTTACCAAGAGACCCAGTACTTC; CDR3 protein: CASSSSTSPYQETQYF
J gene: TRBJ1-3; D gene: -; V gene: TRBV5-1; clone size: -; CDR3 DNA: TGCGCCAGCAGCCCCGGCCTCAACTCTGGAAACACCATATATTTT; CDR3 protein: CASSPGLNSGNTIYF
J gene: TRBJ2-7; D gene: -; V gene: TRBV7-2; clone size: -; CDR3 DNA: TGTGCCAGCAGCTTAGTAGTAGCGGACTACGAGCAGTACTTC; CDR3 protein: CASSLVVADYEQYF
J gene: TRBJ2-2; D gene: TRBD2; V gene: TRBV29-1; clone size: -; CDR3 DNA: TGCAGCGTTGTAGGGGTCGGGACTAGCGGGACCGGGGAGCTGTTTTTT; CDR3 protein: CSVVGVGTSGTGELFF
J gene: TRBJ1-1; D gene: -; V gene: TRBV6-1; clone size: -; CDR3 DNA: TGTGCCAGCAGTGAGGGGCTGCTGAACACTGAAGCTTTCTTT; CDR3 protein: CASSEGLLNTEAFF
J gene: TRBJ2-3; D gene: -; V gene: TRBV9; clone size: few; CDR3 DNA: TGTGCCAGCAGTCCGGGAAGGACTAACACAGATACGCAGTATTTT; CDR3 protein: CASSPGRTNTDTQYF
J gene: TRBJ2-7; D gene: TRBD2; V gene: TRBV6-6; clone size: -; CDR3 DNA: TGTGCCAGCAGTTACTCCTTTAGCGGGAAGACCTACGAGCAGTACTTC; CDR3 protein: CASSYSFSGKTYEQYF
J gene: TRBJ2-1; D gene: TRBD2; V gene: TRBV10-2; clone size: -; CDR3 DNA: TGCGCCAGCAGTGACCTAGCGGGAGAGCAAAGATTTAGTAATGAGCAGTTCTTC; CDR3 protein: CASSDLAGEQRFSNEQFF
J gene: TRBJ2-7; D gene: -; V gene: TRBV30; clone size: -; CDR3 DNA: TGTGCCTGGAGTTGGGGGGGCGACTACGAGCAGTACTTC; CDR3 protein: CAWSWGGDYEQYF
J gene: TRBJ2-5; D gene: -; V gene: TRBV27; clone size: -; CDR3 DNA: TGTGCCAGCAGTTTTGGGGGACAGACCCAGTACTTC; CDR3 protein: CASSFGGQTQYF
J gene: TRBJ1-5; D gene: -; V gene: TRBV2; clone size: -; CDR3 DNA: TGTGCCAGCAGTGACAGGTCTAGCAATCAGCCCCAGCATTTT; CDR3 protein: CASSDRSSNQPQHF
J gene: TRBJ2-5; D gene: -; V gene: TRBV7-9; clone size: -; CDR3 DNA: TGTGCCAGCAGCTTACAGGAGACCCAGTACTTC; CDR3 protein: CASSLQETQYF
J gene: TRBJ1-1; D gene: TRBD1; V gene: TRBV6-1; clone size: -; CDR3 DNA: TGTGCCAGCAGTGAATCCGGGACAGGGAACACTGAAGCTTTCTTT; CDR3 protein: CASSESGTGNTEAFF
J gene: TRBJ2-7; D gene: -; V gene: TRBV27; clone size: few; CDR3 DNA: TGTGCCAGCAGTGACTGGGCGGGACACTACGAGCAGTACTTC; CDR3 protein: CASSDWAGHYEQYF
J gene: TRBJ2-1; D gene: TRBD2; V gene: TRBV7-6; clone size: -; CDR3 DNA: TGTGCCAGCAGCTTAGTGCCCCTAGCGGGAGTTTCCTACAATGAGCAGTTCTTC; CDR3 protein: CASSLVPLAGVSYNEQFF
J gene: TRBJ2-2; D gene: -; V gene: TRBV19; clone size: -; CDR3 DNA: TGTGCCAGTAGGCTGCGAGCCGCAAATGGGGAGCTGTTTTTT; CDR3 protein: CASRLRAANGELFF
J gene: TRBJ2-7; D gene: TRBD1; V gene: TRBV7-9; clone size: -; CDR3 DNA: TGTGCCAGCAGCCCGAGGGGGACAGGGGGATACGAGCAGTACTTC; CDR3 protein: CASSPRGTGGYEQYF
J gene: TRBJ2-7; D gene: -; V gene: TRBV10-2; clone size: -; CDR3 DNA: TGCGCCAGCAGGGATACCTACGAGCAGTACTTC; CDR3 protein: CASRDTYEQYF
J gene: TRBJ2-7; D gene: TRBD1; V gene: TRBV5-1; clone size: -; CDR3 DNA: TGCGCCAGCAGCCCAGGACAGGGGTTGTACGAGCAGTACTTC; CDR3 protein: CASSPGQGLYEQYF
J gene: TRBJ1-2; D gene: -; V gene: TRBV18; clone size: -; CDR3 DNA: TGTGCCAGCTCACCACCGAACGGACCCGGTGGCTACACCTTC; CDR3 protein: CASSPPNGPGGYTF
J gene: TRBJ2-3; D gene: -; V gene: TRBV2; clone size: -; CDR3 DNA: TGTGCCAGCAGTGCGGGACTAGATACGCAGTATTTT; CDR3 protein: CASSAGLDTQYF